Following are 15 T cell receptor beta chains from one sample sequenced in a study of blood T cell repertoires in COVID-19. Sequenced by immunoSEQ multiplex PCR; TCRdb stores in-frame clones only, minus some. The data hold fewer than 350,000 clones, with about 88% observed a single time. Sequencing was performed on PBMCs or T cells enriched from blood (not recorded which). The receptors derive from a middle-aged woman who had recovered from COVID-19.

The chain has TRBV19 and TRBJ1-4, with unresolved D. CDR1 is LNHDA and CDR2 is SQIVND in the germline V gene (reference sequence). The CDR3 extends over 14 amino acids. The ends were cut back, 4 bases at V and 7 bases at J, with 13 bases in the middle. The CDR3 reads CASSTQSRGEKLFF. The CDR3 bases are TGTGCCAGTAGTACCCAGAGTAGAGGTGAAAAACTGTTTTTT.

J is TRBJ2-7 and V is TRBV19, with D unclear. V dropped 3 bases and J dropped 2 bases, with 11 bases sitting between them. This CDR3 has 14 amino acids. CDR1 is LNHDA, CDR2 SQIVND, per germline (reference sequence). Written as DNA, the CDR3 is TGTGCCAGTAGTATCCGCACTACCCCCTACGAGCAGTACTTC. Amino acids: CASSIRTTPYEQYF.

J is TRBJ2-7 and V is TRBV7-9; D possibly corresponds to TRBD2 (5 bases). The CDR3 has 13 residues. The V gene's germline CDR1 is SEHNR and CDR2 FQNEAQ (reference sequence). Trimming shortened V by 5 bases and J by 1 base, and 9 bases separated the two germline ends. The CDR3 nucleotides are TGTGCCAGCAGCCCCGGGGAATCCTACGAGCAGTACTTC. Its translation: CASSPGESYEQYF.

The V gene is TRBV7-2, the J gene TRBJ2-3; maybe TRBD1 (6 bases). The ends were cut back, 8 bases at V and 6 bases at J, with 9 bases in the middle. Germline V gives CDR1 SGHTA, CDR2 FQGNSA. There are 11 residues in the CDR3. The CDR3 coding sequence is TGTGCCAGCTCAAGGGGGGATACGCAGTATTTT. Its translation: CASSRGDTQYF.

The genes are TRBV11-3 and TRBJ2-1, with 7 bases lining up with TRBD2. The CDR3 length is 15 residues. Looked up from germline, CDR1 is SGHNT and CDR2 is YENEEA. V lost 5 bases to trimming and J lost 7 bases; unmatched junction nucleotides: 11. CDR3 in DNA: TGTGCCAGCAGCCTGGGGCGGGGGATGGGGAATGAGCAGTTCTTC. Translating it yields CASSLGRGMGNEQFF.

The V gene is TRBV19, the J gene TRBJ1-5, with 7 nucleotides matching TRBD1. Germline V CDR1 and CDR2: LNHDA, SQIVND (reference sequence). This CDR3 contains 13 residues. Losses at the gene ends were 6 bases for V and 7 bases for J; bases not matched to a gene: 6. In DNA, the CDR3 is TGTGCCAGTAGAGACAGGGTGGGGCAGCCCCAGCATTTT. As protein: CASRDRVGQPQHF. Together with reference TRBV19 and TRBJ1-5, the CDR3 gives the full variable domain: DGGITQSPKYLFRKEGQNVTLSCEQNLNHDAMYWYRQDPGQGLRLIYYSQIVNDFQKGDIAEGYSVSREKKESFPLTVTSAQKNPTAFYLCASRDRVGQPQHFGDGTRLSIL.

The V and J genes are TRBV7-2 and TRBJ2-5; D might be TRBD1 (6 bases). The germline V gene has CDR1 SGHTA and CDR2 FQGNSA. Between the trimmed V and J ends, which lost 1 base and 4 bases, there was a span of 7 bases. The CDR3 length is 13 residues. The CDR3 DNA sequence: TGTGCCAGCAGCTTAGAACAGGGAGAGACCCAGTACTTC. Translating gives CASSLEQGETQYF. Full variable domain (outside the CDR3, taken from reference TRBV7-2 and TRBJ2-5): GAGVSQSPSNKVTEKGKDVELRCDPISGHTALYWYRQSLGQGLEFLIYFQGNSAPDKSGLPSDRFSAERTGGSVSTLTIQRTQQEDSAVYLCASSLEQGETQYFGPGTRLLVL.

The genes are TRBV5-8 and TRBJ1-4; possible D gene TRBD1, 6 bases. Germline V CDR1 and CDR2: SGHTS, YDEGEE. The germline V and J ends were trimmed by 1 base and 10 bases, with 11 bases remaining between them. This CDR3 has 13 amino acids. The CDR3, as DNA: TGTGCCAGCAGCTTGAACAGGGTTGGAAAACTGTTTTTT. Protein product: CASSLNRVGKLFF.

This clone appeared a single time. The chain employs TRBV5-4 and TRBJ2-5, with TRBD2 identical over 14 bases. CDR3 length equals 15 residues. Unmatched junction bases numbered 3, after V lost 3 bases and J lost 5 bases. Germline values: CDR1 SGHNT, CDR2 YYREEE (reference sequence). The CDR3 DNA is TGTGCCAGCAGCTCGTGGACTAGCGGGAGGGAGACCCAGTACTTC. Encoded protein: CASSSWTSGRETQYF.

The chain uses TRBV9 and TRBJ1-3; 9 bases are shared with TRBD1. This CDR3 contains 16 residues. Germline V gene sequence: CDR1 SGDLS, CDR2 YYNGEE. V was clipped by 3 bases and J by 2 bases; unmatched bases: 6. The CDR3 here is CASSGGDREPGNTIYF. CDR3 DNA sequence: TGTGCCAGCAGCGGGGGGGACAGGGAGCCTGGAAACACCATATATTTT.

A single count supports this clone. The J gene is TRBJ2-1, the V gene TRBV9; 8 bases align to TRBD2. CDR3 length equals 17 residues. The germline CDR1 and CDR2 sequences are SGDLS and YYNGEE. Trimming cost V 2 bases and J 4 bases; bases outside gene matches: 11. The CDR3, as DNA: TGTGCCAGCAGCGTCGGATCGGGAGGGCCCAAGTACAATGAGCAGTTCTTC. Translation: CASSVGSGGPKYNEQFF.

Concerning this clone: Other DNA sequences in this sample translate to the same CDR3. The CDR3 region is CAISESRNTEAFF. The CDR3 coding sequence is TGTGCCATCAGTGAGTCGCGGAACACTGAAGCTTTCTTT. The genes are TRBV10-3 and TRBJ1-1, with unresolved D. The CDR3 extends over 13 amino acids. CDR1 and CDR2 from the germline V gene are ENHRY and SYGVKD. V gave up 0 bases and J gave up 1 base, with 3 bases separating them.

The CDR3 spells CATSRDAGSSTDTQYF. CDR3 DNA: TGTGCCACCAGCAGAGACGCCGGGAGTAGCACAGATACGCAGTATTTT. This chain connects TRBV15 to TRBJ2-3; maybe TRBD2 (6 bases). Trimming pared 0 bases from V and 0 bases from J, leaving 10 bases between. The CDR3 has 16 amino acids. CDR1 and CDR2 from the germline V gene are LNHNV and YYDKDF (reference sequence).

As DNA, the CDR3 is TGTGCCAGCAGCTTACGCCCGGGACTAGCGGGGGAAAAGGCGAAGTTCTTC. Translation gives CASSLRPGLAGEKAKFF. The rearrangement uses TRBV7-8 and TRBJ2-1, with TRBD2 matching 14 bases. CDR3 length: 17 residues. CDR1 SGHVS and CDR2 FQNEAQ come from the germline V gene. V lost 2 bases and J lost 14; bases outside the gene matches: 14.

The rearrangement joins TRBV7-3 to TRBJ2-7; 8 bases are shared with TRBD2. The CDR3 length is 15 residues. Per the germline V gene, CDR1 is SGHTA and CDR2 is FQGTGA. After removal of 5 bases from V and 0 bases from J, the junction contained 6 bases not matched to a gene. CDR3 sequence reads: CASSPSGLVSYEQYF. DNA of the CDR3: TGTGCCAGCAGCCCTAGCGGGTTGGTCTCCTACGAGCAGTACTTC.